The rows below give T cell receptor beta chains drawn from one sample of a study of blood T cells in healthy people across ages. Using its own MiXCR run on the 5' RACE reads, TCRdb lists one record per CDR3 protein. The sample consists of around 1.5 million distinct CDR3 sequences, roughly 59% of them appearing once. Sample: blood. The receptors originated from a man aged 18 to 30 in good health. Each CDR3 is given with its conserved first and last residue. D genes are given only for firm matches. Rows may omit the clone size; those that give it use once, few, many or a size class.

d_gene: .; abundance: .; j_gene: TRBJ1-1; len: 11; v_gene: TRBV7-9; CDR3nt: TGTGCCAGCAGGGCGCTTAGTATGGCTTTCTTT; CDR3aa: CASRALSMAFF
d_gene: .; abundance: .; j_gene: TRBJ2-7; len: 16; v_gene: TRBV9; CDR3nt: TGTGCCAGCAGCGTAGGACTCCAGGGGTTCTACTACGAGCAGTACTTC; CDR3aa: CASSVGLQGFYYEQYF
d_gene: .; abundance: .; j_gene: TRBJ2-7; len: 12; v_gene: TRBV29-1; CDR3nt: TGCAGCGTTCGCCAGGAAAGCTACGAGCAGTACTTC; CDR3aa: CSVRQESYEQYF
d_gene: .; abundance: .; j_gene: TRBJ2-1; len: 16; v_gene: TRBV6-2/TRBV6-3; CDR3nt: TGTGCCAGCAGTTACACAGACCCCAACTCTTACAATGAGCAGTTCTTC; CDR3aa: CASSYTDPNSYNEQFF
d_gene: .; abundance: .; j_gene: TRBJ2-5; len: 16; v_gene: TRBV29-1; CDR3nt: TGCAGCGTCACGCGACCGATACAGGGAAGGCGAGAGACCCAGTACTTC; CDR3aa: CSVTRPIQGRRETQYF
d_gene: .; abundance: few; j_gene: TRBJ2-1; len: 15; v_gene: TRBV5-1; CDR3nt: TGCGCCAGCAGCTTGGGGCAGGTACCCTACAATGAGCAGTTCTTC; CDR3aa: CASSLGQVPYNEQFF
d_gene: .; abundance: few; j_gene: TRBJ1-2; len: 14; v_gene: TRBV6-6; CDR3nt: TGTGCCAGCAGTTCCTACCCGGGGAGGATGGGCTACACCTTC; CDR3aa: CASSSYPGRMGYTF
d_gene: TRBD2; abundance: .; j_gene: TRBJ2-1; len: 14; v_gene: TRBV6-5; CDR3nt: TGTGCCAGCAGTTACCGGACTAGCACGAATGAGCAGTTCTTC; CDR3aa: CASSYRTSTNEQFF
d_gene: TRBD2; abundance: .; j_gene: TRBJ2-3; len: 18; v_gene: TRBV4-2; CDR3nt: TGTGCCAGCAGCCCATCCTTAGCGGGGGTCTTGAGCACAGATACGCAGTATTTT; CDR3aa: CASSPSLAGVLSTDTQYF
d_gene: .; abundance: .; j_gene: TRBJ2-1; len: 15; v_gene: TRBV14; CDR3nt: TGTGCCAGCAGCCAAGATGTACGGGGGAGGAATGAGCAGTTCTTC; CDR3aa: CASSQDVRGRNEQFF
d_gene: TRBD1; abundance: .; j_gene: TRBJ1-6; len: 17; v_gene: TRBV11-2; CDR3nt: TGTGCCAGCAGCTTAGGTTGGGACCGGGACAGTAATTCACCCCTCCACTTT; CDR3aa: CASSLGWDRDSNSPLHF
d_gene: .; abundance: once; j_gene: TRBJ2-1; len: 12; v_gene: TRBV7-9; CDR3nt: TGTGCCAGCAGCGGCCGGGCCAATGAGCAGTTCTTC; CDR3aa: CASSGRANEQFF
d_gene: .; abundance: .; j_gene: TRBJ2-3; len: 14; v_gene: TRBV6-2/TRBV6-3; CDR3nt: TGTGCCAGCAGTTCGGGGGGCGGGTCAGATACGCAGTATTTT; CDR3aa: CASSSGGGSDTQYF
d_gene: .; abundance: .; j_gene: TRBJ1-3; len: 16; v_gene: TRBV28; CDR3nt: TGTGCCAGCAGTTTACGTGTTGGGAGCTCTGGAAACACCATATATTTT; CDR3aa: CASSLRVGSSGNTIYF